These 15 T cell receptor beta chains came from one sample sequenced in a study of blood T cell repertoires in COVID-19. Libraries were prepared by immunoSEQ multiplex PCR; TCRdb keeps only in-frame clonotypes and omits some of them. Among 150,000 to 200,000 clones listed, approximately 80% were seen once. Sequencing used PBMCs or T cells enriched from blood (not recorded which). Receptor source: a man aged 45 to 65 who had recovered from COVID-19.

The chain uses TRBV24-1 and TRBJ2-2, with TRBD2 identical over 8 bases. J gave up 4 bases and V 0 bases, and 9 bases lay outside the gene matches. The germline CDR1 and CDR2 sequences are KGHDR and SFDVKD. CDR3 size: 18 residues. CDR3 amino acids: CATSDLPTSGRGTGELFF. The CDR3 DNA reads as TGTGCCACCAGTGATTTGCCCACTAGCGGACGGGGCACCGGGGAGCTGTTTTTT.

This clone has only one observation. The gene calls are TRBV10-3 and TRBJ2-3; 8 positions agree with TRBD2. V lost 11 bases, J lost 2 bases, and 9 bases stayed unmatched. This CDR3 region has 14 residues. The germline gives CDR1 ENHRY, CDR2 SYGVKD. CDR3 residues: CAPLLADLTDTQYF. CDR3 in DNA: TGTGCCCCCCTACTAGCGGACCTCACAGATACGCAGTATTTT.

The V and J genes are TRBV19 and TRBJ1-5, with 7 nucleotides matching TRBD1. The trim removed 7 bases at V and 2 bases at J, leaving 5 bases unmatched. The CDR3 is 14 residues long. CDR1 LNHDA and CDR2 SQIVND come from the germline V gene (reference sequence). The CDR3 region has the DNA TGTGCCAGTACCGTAACAGGGGGCAATCAGCCCCAGCATTTT. It yields the protein CASTVTGGNQPQHF.

The genes are TRBV6-1 and TRBJ2-7; 9 bases fit TRBD1. The trim removed 1 base at V and 6 bases at J, leaving 10 bases unmatched. CDR1 and CDR2 (germline): MNHNS, SASEGT. This CDR3 has 16 residues. CDR3 DNA: TGTGCCAGCAGTGAAGAGGCCGGGACAGGGACTCTCGAGCAGTACTTC. The encoded protein is CASSEEAGTGTLEQYF.

V and J are TRBV7-2 and TRBJ1-1; D is possibly TRBD1 (6 bases). Germline V gene sequence: CDR1 SGHTA, CDR2 FQGNSA. V lost 6 bases, J lost 3 bases, and 14 bases lay in between. This CDR3 spans 14 amino acids. The CDR3, as DNA: TGTGCCAGCAGACTTTCCCAGGGGTACACTGAAGCTTTCTTT. This sequence encodes CASRLSQGYTEAFF.

The chain links TRBV7-2 to TRBJ2-3; no firm D call. Per the germline V gene, CDR1 is SGHTA and CDR2 is FQGNSA. The ends were cut back, 2 bases at V and 2 bases at J, with 2 bases in the middle. The CDR3 loop spans 12 amino acids. CDR3 region: CASSLYTDTQYF. CDR3 nucleotide sequence: TGTGCCAGCAGCTTATACACAGATACGCAGTATTTT.

This rearrangement joins TRBV12-3 or TRBV12-4 to TRBJ2-5, with a tentative D call TRBD1 (5 bases). The CDR3 is 13 residues long. The V end was cut by 1 base, the J end by 5 bases, with 8 bases between. The CDR3 sequence is CASSLGGWETQYF. DNA for the CDR3: TGTGCCAGCAGTTTAGGGGGCTGGGAGACCCAGTACTTC.

The rearrangement uses TRBV5-1 and TRBJ2-4, with 7 bases aligning to TRBD2. The J segment lost 0 bases and the V segment lost 4 bases, leaving 4 bases of the junction unmatched. The CDR3 spans 15 residues. Germline V gives CDR1 SGHRS, CDR2 YFSETQ. The CDR3: CASSAGDGAKNIQYF. The CDR3 DNA is TGCGCCAGCAGCGCGGGGGACGGAGCCAAAAACATTCAGTACTTC.

CDR3 bases: TGTGCCAGTAGTATAAAGACAGGAGGATGGACTGAAGCTTTCTTT. Its protein product is CASSIKTGGWTEAFF. The chain couples TRBV19 to TRBJ1-1; D perhaps matches TRBD1 (6 bases). The CDR3 has 15 residues. Per the germline V gene, CDR1 is LNHDA and CDR2 is SQIVND (reference sequence). The ends were cut back, 2 bases at V and 5 bases at J, with 15 bases in the middle.

CDR3 nucleotides: TGCGCCAGCACCCCAAGCCAGGGGGGTAATGAGCAGTTCTTC. This gives the protein CASTPSQGGNEQFF. The rearrangement links TRBV5-1 to TRBJ2-1, with D possibly TRBD1 on 7 matching bases. V lost 6 bases and J lost 7, with 17 bases in between. Per germline, CDR1 SGHRS and CDR2 YFSETQ. CDR3 size: 14 residues.

This chain joins TRBV5-6 and TRBJ2-5, with D perhaps matching TRBD2 (6 bases). In germline, CDR1 is SGHDT, CDR2 YYEEEE. The CDR3 is 14 residues long. The V gene lost 0 bases and the J gene lost 4 bases, with 10 bases spanning the gap. CDR3 protein: CASSLVGGGETQYF. For the CDR3, the DNA is TGTGCCAGCAGCTTGGTGGGGGGAGGAGAGACCCAGTACTTC.

The chain couples TRBV20-1 to TRBJ2-2; no firm D call. Germline CDR1 reads DFQATT; CDR2 reads SNEGSKA (reference sequence). The length of the CDR3 is 14 residues. The V and J ends lost 3 bases and 2 bases respectively, with 10 bases between them. CDR3 region: CSASPQTNTGELFF. As DNA, the CDR3 is TGCAGTGCTAGTCCCCAAACAAACACCGGGGAGCTGTTTTTT.

The V call is TRBV3-1 (or the pseudogene TRBV3-2), the J call TRBJ1-1, with 7 bases aligning to TRBD1. J was trimmed by 0 bases and V by 0 bases; bases with no gene match: 7. Germline loops: CDR1 LGHDT, CDR2 YNNKEL (reference sequence). The CDR3 runs to 17 residues. As DNA, the CDR3 is TGTGCCAGCAGCCAAGAGGTGGCAGGGGGACTGAACACTGAAGCTTTCTTT. Its translation: CASSQEVAGGLNTEAFF.

This chain joins TRBV19 and TRBJ2-3, with 11 bases fitting TRBD2. The CDR3 has 18 residues. V shed 3 bases, J shed 2 bases, and the junction held 10 bases outside the gene matches. CDR1 and CDR2 from the germline V gene are LNHDA and SQIVND (reference sequence). The CDR3, as DNA: TGTGCCAGTAGTATTCGGGTACGACTAGCGGGGCCCACAGATACGCAGTATTTT. This gives the protein CASSIRVRLAGPTDTQYF.

The chain carries TRBV23-1 and TRBJ1-2; TRBD1 matches 7 bases. TRBV23-1 is placed among ORFs of uncertain function. The CDR3 contains 14 residues. J gave up 6 bases and V 5 bases, and 9 bases lay outside the gene matches. Written as DNA, the CDR3 is TGCGCCAGCAGTTATACAGGGGAGCGCGATGGCTACACCTTC. Its translation: CASSYTGERDGYTF.